One T cell receptor (beta chain) is described in this entry. Cohort: HPV-negative, locally advanced oral cavity squamous cell carcinoma patients. Repertoires were generated with immunoSEQ multiplex PCR, while TCRdb's copy carries only in-frame clones and drops some. The table lists around 12,000 clones, about 62% of them singletons. The source of the sample is a study of neoadjuvant anti-PD-1 for oral cavity cancer. CDR3 length equals 14 residues. Germline CDR1 reads PRHDT; CDR2 reads FYEKMQ (reference sequence). V was pared by 4 bases and J by 5 bases, with 6 bases of the junction left unmatched. The sequencing used PBMCs, collected before nivolumab (anti-PD-1) treatment. This TCR was sampled from a person between 35 and 79 years old with oral cavity squamous cell carcinoma. The chain combines TRBV13 with TRBJ2-7; TRBD1 matches 9 bases. This CDR3 reads CASSSGTGIHEQYF. In nucleotides, the CDR3 is TGTGCCAGCAGCTCCGGGACAGGGATCCACGAGCAGTACTTC.